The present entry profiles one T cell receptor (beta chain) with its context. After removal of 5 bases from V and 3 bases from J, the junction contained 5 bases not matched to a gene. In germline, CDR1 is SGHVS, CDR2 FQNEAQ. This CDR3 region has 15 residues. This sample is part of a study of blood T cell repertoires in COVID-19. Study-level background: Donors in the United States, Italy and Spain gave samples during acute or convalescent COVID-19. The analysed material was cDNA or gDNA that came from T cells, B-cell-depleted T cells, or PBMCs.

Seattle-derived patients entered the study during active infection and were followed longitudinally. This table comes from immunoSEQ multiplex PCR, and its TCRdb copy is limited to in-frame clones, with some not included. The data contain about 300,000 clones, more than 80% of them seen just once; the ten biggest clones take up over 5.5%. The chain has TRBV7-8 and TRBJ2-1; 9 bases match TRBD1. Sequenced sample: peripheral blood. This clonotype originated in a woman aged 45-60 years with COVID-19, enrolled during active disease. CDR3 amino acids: CASSTGTGNYNEQFF. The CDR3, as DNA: TGTGCCAGCAGCACCGGGACAGGGAACTACAATGAGCAGTTCTTC.